The 20 T cell receptor beta chains below come from one sample, sequenced in a study of spatial heterogeneity in lung cancer. Documented time point: sample taken at primary tumor resection. TCRdb re-derived calls from the 5' RACE reads in MiXCR, one entry per CDR3 protein. The repertoire holds some 16,000 distinct CDR3 sequences, with about 6.7% as singletons. No antigens are known for them. Notes on the study in general: For expanded intratumoral alpha and beta TCRs, counts tracked tumor mutation counts.

Material: lung tumor tissue, obtained at surgery. Every receptor here comes from a female donor with early-stage non-small cell lung cancer.

This clonotype was recorded many times. As an off-target read in a library built for alpha chains, this beta chain has a frequency of little significance. V and J are TRBV9 and TRBJ1-2, with a tentative D call TRBD1 (5 bases). V lost 1 base to trimming and J lost 3 bases, with 10 bases between them. CDR3 size: 14 residues. Germline V gives CDR1 SGDLS, CDR2 YYNGEE. Here the CDR3 DNA reads TGTGCCAGCAGCGTATCCCTACAGGACTATGGCTACACCTTC. Residues: CASSVSLQDYGYTF.

Comment on this clonotype: This beta chain is a stray read from a library made for alpha chains; its abundance is not meaningful. The rearrangement links TRBV6-6 to TRBJ1-5; perhaps TRBD1 as D (6 bases). Trimming took off 4 bases at V and 0 bases at J, with 13 bases between the two ends. This CDR3 comprises 16 residues. Per the germline V gene, CDR1 is MNHNY and CDR2 is SVGAGI (reference sequence). CDR3 nucleotide sequence: TGTGCCAGCAGTTGGACCGGGGGCGTTAGCAATCAGCCCCAGCATTTT. Translated: CASSWTGGVSNQPQHF.

This clonotype was observed many times. For a library built for alpha chains, this beta chain is a stray read; little rests on its size. The chain couples TRBV13 to TRBJ2-3; 12 bases line up with TRBD1. This CDR3 spans 15 amino acids. V lost 6 bases to trimming and J lost 9 bases; unmatched junction nucleotides: 10. Germline V gene lookup returns CDR1 PRHDT and CDR2 FYEKMQ (reference sequence). The CDR3 sequence: CASSSSGTGGSTQYF. In nucleotides, the CDR3 is TGTGCCAGCAGTTCCTCCGGGACAGGGGGCTCAACGCAGTATTTT.

About this clonotype itself: A library made for alpha chains picked up this beta chain off target, so its size means little. The chain has TRBV20-1 and TRBJ2-6; D call uncertain. This CDR3 comprises 13 residues. With 2 bases removed from V and 0 bases from J, the gap between germline ends came to 2 bases. Germline CDR1 reads DFQATT; CDR2 reads SNEGSKA (reference sequence). The CDR3 DNA is TGCAGTGCTAGATCCTCTGGGGCCAACGTCCTGACTTTC. Protein sequence: CSARSSGANVLTF.

This clonotype occurred many times. Because the library targeted alpha chains, this beta chain is an off-target read whose size means little. The rearrangement joins TRBV5-1 to TRBJ2-3; possible D gene TRBD1, 5 bases. The germline V and J ends were trimmed by 4 bases and 1 base, with 10 bases remaining between them. The CDR3 loop spans 14 amino acids. CDR1 and CDR2 from the germline V gene are SGHRS and YFSETQ. Here the CDR3 DNA reads TGCGCCAGCAGCACCGAAGGGGGCACAGATACGCAGTATTTT. As protein: CASSTEGGTDTQYF. The full variable domain, with the rest looked up from reference TRBV5-1 and TRBJ2-3, is KAGVTQTPRYLIKTRGQQVTLSCSPISGHRSVSWYQQTPGQGLQFLFEYFSETQRNKGNFPGRFSGRQFSNSRSEMNVSTLELGDSALYLCASSTEGGTDTQYFGPGTRLTVL.

On this clonotype: The library was designed around alpha chains, so this beta chain is a stray read whose abundance carries little weight. The chain employs TRBV6-5 and TRBJ1-6; D is perhaps TRBD1 (5 bases). CDR1 and CDR2 (germline): MNHEY, SVGAGI. CDR3 length equals 16 residues. Trimming cost V 6 bases and J 5 bases, with 17 bases left between them. The CDR3 sequence: CASRNLDRANNSPLHF. In nucleotides, the CDR3 is TGTGCCAGCAGGAACCTCGACAGAGCCAATAATTCACCCCTCCACTTT.

This clonotype was observed a few times. Since it is a stray read in a library aimed at alpha chains, this beta chain has a size that is not meaningful. The chain uses TRBV6-2 or TRBV6-3 and TRBJ1-2; D is uncertain. The V end lost 0 bases, the J end lost 4 bases, and 15 bases lay between the germline ends. The CDR3 sequence is 16 residues long. Germline V gene lookup returns CDR1 MNHEY and CDR2 SVGEGT. CDR3 sequence reads: CASSYSNNARGYGYTF. The CDR3 DNA reads TGTGCCAGCAGTTACTCGAATAACGCACGTGGCTATGGCTACACCTTC.

In its sample, this clonotype is medium-sized. In a library made to pick up alpha chains, this beta chain is a stray read with a size that means little. V and J are TRBV12-3 or TRBV12-4 and TRBJ1-1; D not resolved. The CDR3 covers 13 residues. The germline V and J ends were trimmed by 6 bases and 5 bases, with 13 bases remaining between them. CDR3 sequence reads: CASSLLSRTEAFF. The CDR3 coding sequence is TGTGCCAGCAGCCTACTCTCGAGGACTGAAGCTTTCTTT.

This clonotype was observed at least ten times. Little can be read into the size of this beta chain, an off-target read in a library designed for alpha chains. V is TRBV20-1 and J is TRBJ2-4; D not certain. The V gene lost 2 bases and the J gene lost 1 base, with 6 bases spanning the gap. Germline-derived CDR1 and CDR2 are DFQATT and SNEGSKA (reference sequence). CDR3 length: 13 residues. CDR3 sequence (DNA): TGCAGTGCTAGACACACGGCCAAAAACATTCAGTACTTC. This translates into CSARHTAKNIQYF.

This clonotype has at least ten counts. This beta chain represents an off-target read in a library built for alpha chains; its size is of limited meaning. The CDR3 coding sequence is TGTGCCAGTAGTATAGTAGGAGTAGCGGGGTACCAAGAGACCCAGTACTTC. Amino acid sequence: CASSIVGVAGYQETQYF. This chain links TRBV19 with TRBJ2-5, with TRBD2 matching over 8 bases. The V segment lost 1 base and the J segment 0 bases; nucleotides outside the gene matches: 7. This CDR3 contains 17 residues. The germline gives CDR1 LNHDA, CDR2 SQIVND (reference sequence).

This clonotype is categorized as medium-sized (0.01 to 0.1%). This beta chain came through as a stray read in a library set up for alpha chains, and its size says little. This sequence joins TRBV7-9 and TRBJ2-7; D remains unclear. Germline-derived CDR1 and CDR2 are SEHNR and FQNEAQ (reference sequence). This CDR3 contains 12 residues. V lost 5 bases, J lost 0 bases, and 5 bases lay in between. The CDR3 loop reads CASSPFSYEQYF. The CDR3 region has the DNA TGTGCCAGCAGCCCATTCTCCTACGAGCAGTACTTC.

This clonotype has ten or more counts. A library made for alpha chains picked up this beta chain off target, so its size means little. V and J are TRBV10-3 and TRBJ2-5; 11 bases map to TRBD2. Trimming took 3 bases from V and 4 from J; bases not matched to a gene: 7. Per germline, CDR1 ENHRY and CDR2 SYGVKD. There are 16 residues in the CDR3. The CDR3 nucleotides read TGTGCCATCAGTGACCCTACTAGCGGGGGAGGAGAGACCCAGTACTTC. As protein: CAISDPTSGGGETQYF.

This clonotype has a count of ten or more. The size of this beta chain means little, since it is a stray read in a library made for alpha chains. V gene TRBV12-3 or TRBV12-4 combines with J gene TRBJ1-1; no clear D gene. V lost 6 bases and J lost 1, with 18 bases in between. The CDR3 consists of 16 residues. CDR3 coding DNA: TGTGCCAGCAGAAACGATTGGACGGCAAAGAACACTGAAGCTTTCTTT. Its translation is CASRNDWTAKNTEAFF.

This clonotype has ten or more counts. This beta chain lies outside the target of a library built for alpha chains; its clone size means little. The chain has TRBV6-5 and TRBJ1-3; D is uncertain. The germline gives CDR1 MNHEY, CDR2 SVGAGI. V was pared by 8 bases and J by 0 bases, with 11 bases between. There are 14 residues in the CDR3. CDR3 sequence (DNA): TGTGCCAGCGGGGAAACCTTCTCTGGAAACACCATATATTTT. Amino acids: CASGETFSGNTIYF.

This clonotype was detected only a few times. The library was built for alpha chains, so this beta chain is an off-target read and its size means little. The rearrangement uses TRBV28 and TRBJ1-5, with 9 nucleotides matching TRBD1. V dropped 4 bases and J dropped 6; count of bases not matched to a gene: 7. Germline CDR1 and CDR2: MDHEN and SYDVKM. CDR3 length: 15 amino acids. In DNA form, the CDR3 reads TGTGCCAGCAGTTCGGGACAGGGTGGGGCTCAGCCCCAGCATTTT. Amino acids: CASSSGQGGAQPQHF.

This clonotype was found many times. The library was designed around alpha chains, so this beta chain is a stray read whose abundance carries little weight. The J gene is TRBJ1-4, the V gene TRBV5-1; TRBD1 is a possible D gene (6 bases). CDR3 length: 14 residues. V shed 4 bases and J shed 2 bases, with 9 bases lying between them. Germline lookup yields CDR1 SGHRS and CDR2 YFSETQ. The CDR3 protein is CASSPTGTNEKLFF. The DNA of the CDR3 is TGCGCCAGCAGCCCAACAGGGACTAATGAAAAACTGTTTTTT. Full variable domain (rest looked up from reference TRBV5-1 and TRBJ1-4): KAGVTQTPRYLIKTRGQQVTLSCSPISGHRSVSWYQQTPGQGLQFLFEYFSETQRNKGNFPGRFSGRQFSNSRSEMNVSTLELGDSALYLCASSPTGTNEKLFFGSGTQLSVL.

Turning to this clonotype: One base away lies a much larger clone, so this may be a sequencing read error. Since the library was made to target alpha chains, this beta chain is a stray read and its abundance is not meaningful. The chain couples TRBV2 to TRBJ2-2; D uncertain. The CDR3 covers 12 residues. Germline loops: CDR1 SNHLY, CDR2 FYNNEI. V lost 7 bases, J lost 6 bases, and 9 bases lay in between. The CDR3 DNA sequence: TGTGCCAGCATCGACCAGTCCGGGGAGCTGTTTTTT. Translation gives CASIDQSGELFF.

This clonotype was recorded many times. This beta chain slipped into a library made for alpha chains as a stray read, so its size is not meaningful. This sequence joins TRBV3-1 and TRBJ2-5, with 8 nucleotides matching TRBD2. This CDR3 region has 13 residues. With V trimmed by 4 bases and J by 8 bases, 6 bases remained unmatched. In germline, CDR1 is LGHDT, CDR2 YNNKEL (reference sequence). The CDR3 region is CASSLQTSATQYF. CDR3 sequence (DNA): TGTGCCAGCAGCCTCCAGACTAGCGCAACCCAGTACTTC.

There are many counts of this clonotype. The library was prepared for alpha chains; this beta chain is a stray read, so its frequency means little. This chain connects TRBV7-3 to TRBJ2-7, with D possibly matching TRBD1 (6 bases). CDR3 length: 13 residues. Germline V gene data show CDR1 as SGHTA and CDR2 as FQGTGA. V was shortened by 4 bases and J by 5 bases, with 12 bases between the two germline ends. As DNA, the CDR3 is TGTGCCAGCAGCTCCTCAGGGGTCGACGAGCAGTACTTC. Translated: CASSSSGVDEQYF.

This clonotype was detected many times. The library was built for alpha chains, so this beta chain is an off-target read and its size means little. The genes are TRBV15 and TRBJ1-1, with unresolved D. Germline V lookup: CDR1 LNHNV, CDR2 YYDKDF (reference sequence). Trimming removed 0 bases at V and 4 bases at J, with 9 bases between. There are 14 residues in the CDR3. CDR3 region: CATSREGKGTEAFF. The CDR3 region has the DNA TGTGCCACCAGCAGAGAGGGAAAGGGCACTGAAGCTTTCTTT.